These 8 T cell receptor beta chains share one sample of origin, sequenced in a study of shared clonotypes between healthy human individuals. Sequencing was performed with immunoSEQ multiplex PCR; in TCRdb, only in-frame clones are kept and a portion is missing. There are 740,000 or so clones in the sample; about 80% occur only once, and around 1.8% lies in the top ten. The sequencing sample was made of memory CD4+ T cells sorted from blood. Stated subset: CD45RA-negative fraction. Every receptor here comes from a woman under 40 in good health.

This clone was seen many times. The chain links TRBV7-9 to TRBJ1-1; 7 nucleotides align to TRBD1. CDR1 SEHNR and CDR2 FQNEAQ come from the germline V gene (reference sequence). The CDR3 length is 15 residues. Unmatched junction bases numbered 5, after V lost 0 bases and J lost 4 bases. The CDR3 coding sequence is TGTGCCAGCAGCTTAGCGACAGGGATGAGCACTGAAGCTTTCTTT. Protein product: CASSLATGMSTEAFF.

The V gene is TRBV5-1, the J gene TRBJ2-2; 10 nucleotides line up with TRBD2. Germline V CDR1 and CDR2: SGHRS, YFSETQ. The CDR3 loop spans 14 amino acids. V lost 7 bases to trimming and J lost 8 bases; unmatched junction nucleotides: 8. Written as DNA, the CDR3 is TGCGCCAGCCTTCCTCCTAGCGGGGGTGGGGAGCTGTTTTTT. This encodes CASLPPSGGGELFF.

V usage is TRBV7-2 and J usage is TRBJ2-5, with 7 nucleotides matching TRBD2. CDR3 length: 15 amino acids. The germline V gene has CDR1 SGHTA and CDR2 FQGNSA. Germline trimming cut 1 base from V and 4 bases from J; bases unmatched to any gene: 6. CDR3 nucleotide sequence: TGTGCCAGCAGCTTAGTGCGGGAGAGGGTAGAGACCCAGTACTTC. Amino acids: CASSLVRERVETQYF.

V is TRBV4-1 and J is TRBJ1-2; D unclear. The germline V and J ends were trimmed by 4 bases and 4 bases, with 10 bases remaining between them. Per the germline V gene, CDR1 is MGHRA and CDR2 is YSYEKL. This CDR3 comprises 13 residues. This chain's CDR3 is CASSPAGSYGYTF. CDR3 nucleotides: TGCGCCAGCAGCCCCGCAGGATCCTATGGCTACACCTTC.

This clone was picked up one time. The CDR3, as DNA: TGTGCCAGCAGTGGGACAGGGAAAGGCGGCTACACCTTC. This gives the protein CASSGTGKGGYTF. J is TRBJ1-2 and V is TRBV2; 8 bases fit TRBD1. The V gene end was trimmed by 4 bases and the J gene end by 8 bases; junction bases not matched to a gene: 6. The CDR3 has 13 residues. Germline V gives CDR1 SNHLY, CDR2 FYNNEI. Full variable domain (remainder filled in from reference TRBV2 and TRBJ1-2): EPEVTQTPSHQVTQMGQEVILRCVPISNHLYFYWYRQILGQKVEFLVSFYNNEISEKSEIFDDQFSVERPDGSNFTLKIRSTKLEDSAMYFCASSGTGKGGYTFGSGTRLTVV.

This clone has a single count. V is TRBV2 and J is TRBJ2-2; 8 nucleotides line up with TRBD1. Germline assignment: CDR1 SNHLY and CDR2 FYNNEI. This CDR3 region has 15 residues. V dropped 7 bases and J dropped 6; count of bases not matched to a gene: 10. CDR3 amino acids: CASKRQGPNAGELFF. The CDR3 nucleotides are TGTGCCAGCAAAAGACAGGGGCCCAACGCCGGGGAGCTGTTTTTT. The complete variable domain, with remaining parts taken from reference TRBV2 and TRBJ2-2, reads EPEVTQTPSHQVTQMGQEVILRCVPISNHLYFYWYRQILGQKVEFLVSFYNNEISEKSEIFDDQFSVERPDGSNFTLKIRSTKLEDSAMYFCASKRQGPNAGELFFGEGSRLTVL.

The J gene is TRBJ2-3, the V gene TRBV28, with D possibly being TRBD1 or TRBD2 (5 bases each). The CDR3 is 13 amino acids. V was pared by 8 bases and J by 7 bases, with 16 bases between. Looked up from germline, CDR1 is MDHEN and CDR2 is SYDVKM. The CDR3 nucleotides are TGTGCCAGCCGAGGGGTCTTACTGAATACGCAGTATTTT. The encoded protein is CASRGVLLNTQYF. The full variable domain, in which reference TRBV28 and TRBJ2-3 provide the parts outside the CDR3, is DVKVTQSSRYLVKRTGEKVFLECVQDMDHENMFWYRQDPGLGLRLIYFSYDVKMKEKGDIPEGYSVSREKKERFSLILESASTNQTSMYLCASRGVLLNTQYFGPGTRLTVL.

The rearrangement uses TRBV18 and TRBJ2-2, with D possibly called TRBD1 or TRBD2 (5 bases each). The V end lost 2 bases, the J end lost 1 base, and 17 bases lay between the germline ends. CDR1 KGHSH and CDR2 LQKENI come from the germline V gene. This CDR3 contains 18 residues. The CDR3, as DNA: TGTGCCAGCTCACCAGTAGTGGTGGGGGACCTGAACACCGGGGAGCTGTTTTTT. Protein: CASSPVVVGDLNTGELFF.